This T cell receptor (beta chain) was captured in a study of cytomegalovirus exposure and HLA in healthy donors. Vbeta (60) and Jbeta (13) primers were used in the PCR. The repertoire was sequenced with immunoSEQ multiplex PCR; TCRdb's copy has only in-frame clones and lacks some. This table holds approximately 110,000 clones, roughly 63% found once. With 5 bases clipped from V and 4 bases from J, the junction kept 5 bases outside the gene matches. Germline CDR1 SGHVS, CDR2 FQNEAQ. The CDR3 has 15 residues. Sample: PBMCs. The chain combines TRBV7-8 with TRBJ2-1; TRBD2 agrees at 10 bases. This receptor was taken from a woman in her sixties or seventies in good health and CMV-seropositive. The CDR3 DNA reads as TGTGCCAGCAGCCAAAGCGGGGGGGAATACAATGAGCAGTTCTTC. The encoded protein is CASSQSGGEYNEQFF.